This T cell receptor (beta chain) derives from a study of cytomegalovirus exposure and HLA in healthy donors. Losses at the gene ends were 6 bases for V and 7 bases for J; bases not matched to a gene: 4. This CDR3 has 13 amino acids. Germline lookup yields CDR1 ENHRY and CDR2 SYGVKD. Comment on this clone: Its antigen is still unknown.

General study results and limits: The availability of immune exposure information extended only to CMV serostatus. Confirmation was obtained in vitro that a few CMV-associated chains are specific for CMV antigens. Analysis was carried out at a later point, and it linked a missense DCLRE1C variant to TCR beta V- and J-gene trimming. Later analysis indicated greater clonal expansion among HLA-associated TCR beta chains than among equally common other chains.

With 60 Vbeta and 13 Jbeta primers, the PCR was carried out. Clones were sequenced by immunoSEQ multiplex PCR, and TCRdb holds only the in-frame ones, with some missing. Of some 85,000 clones listed, 76% are singletons. The chain uses TRBV10-3 and TRBJ1-4, with 8 nucleotides matching TRBD1. This receptor was identified in a man aged 40-55 years in good health and CMV-seronegative. Sequenced sample: PBMCs. CDR3 nucleotides: TGTGCCATCAGCCCAGGGGGCGGTGAAAAACTGTTTTTT. Its protein product is CAISPGGGEKLFF.